These T cell receptor beta chains were read from a single sample in a study of OX40 agonist ivuxolimab in advanced cancers. Only in-frame clones appear in the TCRdb table, and some are missing; sequencing was by immunoSEQ multiplex PCR. The table lists around 73,000 clones, 85% to 90% of them singletons. The sample consisted of CD4+ or CD8+ T cells sorted from blood, taken in a trial of the OX40 agonist ivuxolimab. The receptors originated from an adult with an advanced solid tumor such as melanoma, head and neck, liver or kidney cancer. The CDR3 runs from the conserved cysteine through the conserved F or W. The D gene is left open where the match is weak. Rows may omit the clone size; those that give it use once, few, many or a size class.

j_call clone_size v_call d_call cdr3_nt cdr3_aa
TRBJ1-1 - TRBV6-1 - TGTGCCAGCAGTGACCCCGGGCCCGATGAAGCTTTCTTT CASSDPGPDEAFF
TRBJ1-5 once TRBV4-1 - TGCGCCAGCAGCCCCACAGGGCCGTTTGGCAATCAGCCCCAGCATTTT CASSPTGPFGNQPQHF
TRBJ2-7 - TRBV6-6 TRBD1 TGTGCCAGCACCCAGACAGGGCTCGAGCAGTACTTC CASTQTGLEQYF
TRBJ1-1 - TRBV21-1 - TGTGCCAGCAATGGACGGCCCGGGGCCGAGACTTTCTTT CASNGRPGAETFF
TRBJ2-7 - TRBV19 TRBD1 TGTGCCAGTAGTATCCGACAGGGGGTCAATCTTGGCGAGCAGTACTTC CASSIRQGVNLGEQYF
TRBJ2-5 - TRBV6-5 - TGTGCCAGCAGTTATGAGGGAGGGGGGCAAGAGACCCAGTACTTC CASSYEGGGQETQYF
TRBJ2-2 - TRBV6-6 - TGTGCCAGCAGGCAGGGGACCGGGGAGCTGTTTTTT CASRQGTGELFF
TRBJ2-2 - TRBV18 - TGTGCCAGCTCACGGGGCGCGTCGCAGTCCGGGGAGCTGTTTTTT CASSRGASQSGELFF
TRBJ2-7 - TRBV6-5 - TGTGCCAGCAGTTACTCATTCCCTGTCTACGAGCAGTACTTC CASSYSFPVYEQYF
TRBJ2-1 - TRBV10-3 - TGTGCCATCAGATCGGCGACGGCACTTGGAAACAATGAGCAGTTCTTC CAIRSATALGNNEQFF
TRBJ2-5 once TRBV18 TRBD2 TGTGCCAGCTCACCACGGCTAGCGGGAGGCTCGTACCAAGAGACCCAGTACTTC CASSPRLAGGSYQETQYF
TRBJ2-5 - TRBV30 - TGTGCCTGGGCAAGTTGGTTGCCCCAAGAGACCCAGTACTTC CAWASWLPQETQYF
TRBJ1-1 - TRBV7-9 - TGTGCCAGCAGCCATAACACTGAAGCTTTCTTT CASSHNTEAFF
TRBJ2-7 - TRBV7-2 TRBD1 TGTGCCAGCAGCTTAGCCTCAGGGGGCGGCTACGAGCAGTACTTC CASSLASGGGYEQYF
TRBJ2-3 once TRBV5-1 - TGCGCCAGCAGCGCCGTCACAAGCACAGATACGCAGTATTTT CASSAVTSTDTQYF
TRBJ2-6 - TRBV27 - TGTGCCAGCAGTCTACAGGGTGCTGGGGCCAACGTCCTGACTTTC CASSLQGAGANVLTF
TRBJ1-1 - TRBV6-5 - TGTGCCAGCAGATGGGGACACAACACTGAAGCTTTCTTT CASRWGHNTEAFF
TRBJ2-3 - TRBV10-3 - TGTGCCATCAGGACCCGGGGGACAGATACGCAGTATTTT CAIRTRGTDTQYF
TRBJ1-1 - TRBV6-6 - TGTGCCAGCAATCGGGGTATACACACTGAAGCTTTCTTT CASNRGIHTEAFF
TRBJ2-1 - TRBV30 - TGTGCCTGGAGTAAGGGACATACTAATGAGCAGTTCTTC CAWSKGHTNEQFF
TRBJ1-2 - TRBV6-6 - TGTGCCAGCAGCGCGGAATTCTATGGCTACACCTTC CASSAEFYGYTF
TRBJ2-1 - TRBV6-5 - TGTGCCAGCAGTTACTTTTCCGGAAACAGAAATGAGCAGTTCTTC CASSYFSGNRNEQFF
TRBJ2-1 - TRBV4-1 - TGCGCCAGCAGCCAAGTAGCTCTCCTACAGGGAAACTCCTACAATGAGCAGTTCTTC CASSQVALLQGNSYNEQFF
TRBJ2-1 - TRBV7-8 - TGTGCCAGCACACTAGGGGCGGTTGGTACCTACAATGAGCAGTTCTTC CASTLGAVGTYNEQFF
TRBJ1-2 - TRBV29-1 TRBD1 TGCAGCGCAGGACAGGGTCACTATGGCTACACCTTC CSAGQGHYGYTF
TRBJ2-7 - TRBV9 - TGTGCCAGCAGCGTACACGCCACGGGGAATAGCGAGCAGTACTTC CASSVHATGNSEQYF
TRBJ2-3 - TRBV14 TRBD2 TGTGCCAGCAGCCAAGATTTCTCTACTAGCGGCACAGATACGCAGTATTTT CASSQDFSTSGTDTQYF
TRBJ2-7 - TRBV9 - TGTGCCAGCAGCGGGAGTTTAGACGAGCAGTACTTC CASSGSLDEQYF
TRBJ2-3 - TRBV5-1 - TGCGCCAGCAGCTTTCAGGACCGGTCCACAGATACGCAGTATTTT CASSFQDRSTDTQYF
TRBJ2-1 - TRBV11-3 - TGTGCCAGCAGCTTCGTCGGGATCAACAATGAGCAGTTCTTC CASSFVGINNEQFF
TRBJ2-1 - TRBV6-6 - TGTGCCAGCAGGCCAGGCCGTTACAATGAGCAGTTCTTC CASRPGRYNEQFF
TRBJ2-7 - TRBV2 TRBD2 TGTGCCAGCAGTGAAGAGACTAGCGGCTTGGATTATTACTTC CASSEETSGLDYYF
TRBJ2-5 - TRBV6-6 - TGTGCCAGCAGTTACGGGGGGGCAGAGACCCAGTACTTC CASSYGGAETQYF
TRBJ2-1 - TRBV5-4 - TGTGCCAGCAGCCCCTCCCCACTAGTAAGGTCTGAGCAGTTCTTC CASSPSPLVRSEQFF
TRBJ2-1 - TRBV5-1 TRBD2 TGCGCCAGCACGACTAGCGGGAGCTCCTACAATGAGCAGTTCTTC CASTTSGSSYNEQFF
TRBJ2-3 - TRBV5-1 - TGCGCCAGCAGGAGGGACTGGCCCGCAGATACGCAGTATTTT CASRRDWPADTQYF
TRBJ2-7 - TRBV9 - TGTGCCAGCAGCGTAGGTCAGGGTGGGTACGAGCAGTACTTC CASSVGQGGYEQYF
TRBJ1-4 - TRBV11-1 - TGTGCCAGCAGCGTCCCGGGACTTGCAACTAATGAAAAACTGTTTTTT CASSVPGLATNEKLFF
TRBJ2-3 - TRBV4-1 - TGCGCCAGCAGCCAAGTCGGGACTCTTAGCACAGATACGCAGTATTTT CASSQVGTLSTDTQYF
TRBJ1-2 - TRBV6-5 TRBD1 TGTGCCAGCAGTTACAAAGGACAGGGGGCGCGAGGCTACACCTTC CASSYKGQGARGYTF
TRBJ2-6 - TRBV15 TRBD1 TGTGCCACCAGCGGCCGGGACAGGGGGCTATTAGCTGGGGCCAACGTCCTGACTTTC CATSGRDRGLLAGANVLTF